The 12 T cell receptor beta chains given below trace back to one sample, sequenced in a study of blood T cell repertoires in COVID-19 (dated by TCRdb to 2018 to 2020). Libraries were made using the immunoSEQ multiplex PCR assay. The source is immuneACCESS, and TCRdb retained only in-frame sequences with V and J called. Part of the clones is not carried over; for the studies checked, unresolved V genes explain less than half of this, and the remainder is unexplained. This sample is represented by roughly 300,000 clones; approximately 90% of them were singletons. Of the sample, less than 11% is held by the ten largest clones. Source material: PBMCs or T cells enriched from blood (not recorded which). The receptors come from a woman between 18 and 30 years old who had recovered from COVID-19.

The genes are TRBV9 and TRBJ2-7; TRBD1 matches at 10 bases. The CDR3 loop spans 14 amino acids. The germline V gene has CDR1 SGDLS and CDR2 YYNGEE. V lost 6 bases, J lost 2 bases, and 5 bases stayed unmatched. Here the CDR3 reads CASTRDRGPYEQYF. The CDR3 DNA is TGTGCCAGCACCCGGGACAGGGGCCCCTACGAGCAGTACTTC. The full variable domain, rest sourced from reference TRBV9 and TRBJ2-7, is DSGVTQTPKHLITATGQRVTLRCSPRSGDLSVYWYQQSLDQGLQFLIQYYNGEERAKGNILERFSAQQFPDLHSELNLSSLELGDSALYFCASTRDRGPYEQYFGPGTRLTVT.

This chain joins TRBV2 and TRBJ2-7; perhaps TRBD2 as D (6 bases). Between the trimmed V and J ends, which lost 2 bases and 3 bases, there was a span of 14 bases. This CDR3 has 15 residues. CDR1 is SNHLY and CDR2 is FYNNEI in the germline V gene. CDR3 sequence reads: CASSERASGRYEQYF. Here the CDR3 DNA reads TGTGCCAGCAGTGAACGGGCGAGCGGGCGCTACGAGCAGTACTTC.

The chain uses TRBV3-1 (or the pseudogene TRBV3-2) and TRBJ1-2; D ambiguous. Germline V CDR1 and CDR2: LGHDT, YNNKEL (reference sequence). The CDR3 length is 15 residues. Trimming shortened V by 4 bases and J by 3 bases, and 15 bases separated the two germline ends. CDR3: CASSLGDLEDYGYTF. CDR3 nucleotides: TGTGCCAGCAGCCTCGGAGACCTCGAGGACTATGGCTACACCTTC.

The genes are TRBV20-1 and TRBJ2-1, with D possibly matching TRBD2 (6 bases). The CDR3 totals 17 residues. Trimming pared 3 bases from V and 6 bases from J, leaving 24 bases between. Looked up from germline, CDR1 is DFQATT and CDR2 is SNEGSKA (reference sequence). The CDR3 sequence is CSASRKEGGGVGNEQFF. CDR3 bases: TGCAGTGCTAGTCGGAAGGAGGGAGGAGGGGTGGGCAATGAGCAGTTCTTC.

V gene TRBV6-1 combines with J gene TRBJ1-3, with 9 bases identical to TRBD1. Germline CDR1 MNHNS, CDR2 SASEGT. There are 15 residues in the CDR3. V shed 3 bases, J shed 3 bases, and the junction held 3 bases outside the gene matches. CDR3 loop: CASSEGQGGGNTIYF. Written as DNA, the CDR3 is TGTGCCAGCAGTGAGGGACAGGGTGGTGGAAACACCATATATTTT.

This chain connects TRBV7-9 to TRBJ1-1; 8 bases are a match to TRBD1. This CDR3 is built from 15 residues. J gave up 5 bases and V 3 bases, and 8 bases lay outside the gene matches. The germline V gene has CDR1 SEHNR and CDR2 FQNEAQ (reference sequence). CDR3: CASSLGTGGETEAFF. The CDR3 region has the DNA TGTGCCAGCAGCTTGGGAACAGGGGGGGAAACTGAAGCTTTCTTT.

This sequence joins TRBV28 and TRBJ2-1; TRBD1 agrees at 7 bases. The CDR3 totals 14 residues. Germline CDR1 is MDHEN and CDR2 is SYDVKM. The trim removed 4 bases at V and 6 bases at J, leaving 6 bases unmatched. CDR3 residues: CASSYGQGVNEQFF. The CDR3 bases are TGTGCCAGCAGTTACGGCCAGGGGGTCAATGAGCAGTTCTTC.

J is TRBJ2-2 and V is TRBV18; 11 nucleotides match TRBD2. Germline values: CDR1 KGHSH, CDR2 LQKENI. The J segment lost 1 base and the V segment lost 3 bases, leaving 1 base of the junction unmatched. This CDR3 region has 16 residues. This CDR3 reads CASSPGLAGNTGELFF. Written as DNA, the CDR3 is TGTGCCAGCTCACCCGGACTAGCGGGGAACACCGGGGAGCTGTTTTTT.

The chain couples TRBV3-1 (or the pseudogene TRBV3-2) to TRBJ2-3; 8 bases map to TRBD2. J gave up 0 bases and V 5 bases, and 4 bases lay outside the gene matches. Per the germline V gene, CDR1 is LGHDT and CDR2 is YNNKEL (reference sequence). The CDR3 sequence is 15 residues long. The CDR3 nucleotides read TGTGCCAGCAGCTTTAGCGGGGTGAGCACAGATACGCAGTATTTT. As protein: CASSFSGVSTDTQYF.

The CDR3 spells CASSEVTSAYEQYF. CDR3 nucleotide sequence: TGTGCCAGCAGTGAAGTGACTAGCGCCTACGAGCAGTACTTC. V gene TRBV6-1 combines with J gene TRBJ2-7; TRBD2 agrees at 8 bases. Trimming at V came to 1 base and at J to 2 bases, leaving 1 base not matched to a gene. This CDR3 has 14 residues. The germline V gene encodes CDR1 MNHNS and CDR2 SASEGT.

This clone has a handful of counts. The chain is built from TRBV20-1 and TRBJ1-4; maybe TRBD1 (6 bases). Germline V CDR1 and CDR2: DFQATT, SNEGSKA (reference sequence). V lost 8 bases and J 8 bases, leaving 12 bases between the germline ends. The CDR3 has 11 residues. CDR3 DNA: TGCAGTACAGGGTTAGGGGAAAAACTGTTTTTT. Translating gives CSTGLGEKLFF.

The CDR3 nucleotides read TGTGCCAGCAGCGAAGTAGGAGGTCCCGGAAACACCATATATTTT. Amino acids: CASSEVGGPGNTIYF. The J gene is TRBJ1-3, the V gene TRBV7-9; no firm D call. V dropped 5 bases and J dropped 4 bases, with 15 bases sitting between them. The CDR3 is 15 amino acids. Germline V gene sequence: CDR1 SEHNR, CDR2 FQNEAQ (reference sequence).